This T cell receptor beta chain was profiled in a study of T cell changes during pregnancy in multiple sclerosis. The protocol was immunoSEQ multiplex PCR, while the TCRdb copy is restricted to in-frame clones and leaves out a portion. The sample shows 90,000 to 95,000 clones, under 95% of them seen only once. Germline trimming cut 6 bases from V and 2 bases from J; bases unmatched to any gene: 4. The length of the CDR3 is 15 residues. Germline V CDR1 and CDR2: LGHNA, YSLEER. The chain has TRBV4-3 and TRBJ2-3; 11 positions agree with TRBD2. This specimen was peripheral blood, taken before pregnancy. The sequence derives from a female donor with multiple sclerosis, enrolled in a pregnancy study. In DNA form, the CDR3 reads TGCGCCAGCAGAATGACTAGCGGGAACACAGATACGCAGTATTTT. Protein sequence: CASRMTSGNTDTQYF.